Presented here are 27 T cell receptor beta chains from one specimen sequenced in a study of blood T cells in healthy people across ages. With a J-beta primer mix and a sample-barcoded 5' primer, a second PCR ran about 6 to 11 cycles. Using its own MiXCR run on the 5' RACE reads, TCRdb lists one record per CDR3 protein. The table has about 970,000 distinct CDR3 sequences, 51% seen once. The sample comprised blood. These receptors all stem from a woman aged 55-75 years in good health.

With respect to this clonotype: Mismatch with germline at one junction end may stem from a read error. The V call is TRBV14, the J call TRBJ2-3; tentatively, D is TRBD1 or TRBD2 (6 bases each). Germline V gives CDR1 SGHDN, CDR2 FVKESK. The CDR3 runs to 17 residues. Here the CDR3 reads CASGQGEGGLNTDTQYF. As DNA, the CDR3 is TGTGCCAGCGGCCAAGGCGAAGGGGGGCTCAACACAGATACGCAGTATTTT. Variable domain in full (rest from reference TRBV14 and TRBJ2-3): EAGVTQFPSHSVIEKGQTVTLRCDPISGHDNLYWYRRVMGKEIKFLLHFVKESKQDESGMPNNRFLAERTGGTYSTLKVQPAELEDSGVYFCASGQGEGGLNTDTQYFGPGTRLTVL.

This clonotype has just a few counts. This CDR3 reads CASSERGFYGYTF. The CDR3 DNA follows: TGTGCCAGCAGTGAACGGGGGTTTTATGGCTACACCTTC. This chain connects TRBV6-1 to TRBJ1-2, with D possibly matching TRBD1 (5 bases). The V gene lost 2 bases and the J gene lost 5 bases, with 9 bases spanning the gap. Germline-derived CDR1 and CDR2 are MNHNS and SASEGT. This CDR3 spans 13 amino acids.

The chain recombines TRBV7-2 with TRBJ1-4; possible D gene TRBD1, 6 bases. This CDR3 has 15 residues. Germline V gene lookup returns CDR1 SGHTA and CDR2 FQGNSA. The V gene lost 3 bases and the J gene lost 4 bases, with 12 bases spanning the gap. The CDR3 reads CASSFMTGDNEKLFF. DNA of the CDR3: TGTGCCAGCAGCTTCATGACAGGCGATAATGAAAAACTGTTTTTT.

Remarks on this clonotype: The junction and the germline gene differ at one end; a read error may be behind it. The gene calls are TRBV4-3 and TRBJ1-2, with D tentatively TRBD1 (5 bases). This CDR3 has 15 amino acids. Germline values: CDR1 LGHNA, CDR2 YSLEER. This chain's CDR3 is CAGSQGDGKVYGYTF. CDR3 nucleotide sequence: TGCGCCGGCAGCCAAGGGGACGGGAAAGTCTATGGCTACACCTTC.

This clonotype came up a few times. The rearrangement joins TRBV5-1 to TRBJ2-7; no reliable D call. Germline CDR1 and CDR2: SGHRS and YFSETQ. V was cut by 2 bases and J by 3 bases, with 12 bases left in between. The CDR3 length is 14 residues. DNA for the CDR3: TGCGCCAGCAGCTTCCGGGTCGGTAACTACGAGCAGTACTTC. Protein sequence: CASSFRVGNYEQYF. Complete variable domain (other parts from reference TRBV5-1 and TRBJ2-7): KAGVTQTPRYLIKTRGQQVTLSCSPISGHRSVSWYQQTPGQGLQFLFEYFSETQRNKGNFPGRFSGRQFSNSRSEMNVSTLELGDSALYLCASSFRVGNYEQYFGPGTRLTVT.

This clonotype was seen more than once but under ten times. The chain is built from TRBV3-1 and TRBJ2-3; D gene uncertain. CDR3 size: 17 residues. Per germline, CDR1 LGHDT and CDR2 YNNKEL (reference sequence). V was shortened by 0 bases and J by 0 bases, with 13 bases between the two germline ends. CDR3 protein: CASSQDWQARSTDTQYF. CDR3 DNA: TGTGCCAGCAGCCAAGATTGGCAGGCAAGAAGCACAGATACGCAGTATTTT.

The chain is built from TRBV6-5 and TRBJ2-7; 11 nucleotides agree with TRBD2. The DNA matches TRBJ2-5 better at its end, which makes the J call doubtful. Germline V lookup: CDR1 MNHEY, CDR2 SVGAGI. The CDR3 totals 16 residues. The CDR3 DNA sequence: TGTGCCAGCAGCACAAATAGCGGGAGGGCTTATAAGACCCAGTACTTC. Translating it yields CASSTNSGRAYKTQYF.

This sequence joins TRBV5-1 and TRBJ2-7; D may be TRBD2 (6 bases). The germline V gene encodes CDR1 SGHRS and CDR2 YFSETQ. Trimming left V 4 bases short and J 3 bases short, with 14 bases between. The CDR3 extends over 14 amino acids. In DNA, the CDR3 is TGCGCCAGCAGCCGGGACCTCGGGGGCTACGAGCAGTACTTC. The encoded protein is CASSRDLGGYEQYF. The whole variable domain, remainder taken from reference TRBV5-1 and TRBJ2-7, is KAGVTQTPRYLIKTRGQQVTLSCSPISGHRSVSWYQQTPGQGLQFLFEYFSETQRNKGNFPGRFSGRQFSNSRSEMNVSTLELGDSALYLCASSRDLGGYEQYFGPGTRLTVT.

Of note for this clonotype: Possible read error: a much larger clone is one base away. The rearrangement joins TRBV7-8 to TRBJ2-3; D is ambiguous. CDR3 length equals 11 residues. Deletions cut 5 bases from V and 5 bases from J, with 5 bases between. Per germline, CDR1 SGHVS and CDR2 FQNEAQ. For the CDR3, the DNA is TGTGCCAGCAGCATAGTAGATACGCAGTATTTT. It specifies CASSIVDTQYF.

V and J are TRBV2 and TRBJ2-7, with D unresolved. The V end was cut by 5 bases, the J end by 3 bases, with 11 bases between. Looked up from germline, CDR1 is SNHLY and CDR2 is FYNNEI. This CDR3 has 13 amino acids. The CDR3 DNA follows: TGTGCCAGCAGTCCAAAACAGCACTACGAGCAGTACTTC. It translates to CASSPKQHYEQYF.

Of note for this clonotype: A read error may produce the germline difference seen at one junction end. The V call is TRBV20-1, the J call TRBJ1-2; D is perhaps TRBD1 (5 bases). The CDR3 has 14 residues. The germline gives CDR1 DFQATT, CDR2 SNEGSKA (reference sequence). CDR3 amino acids: CGARAGQTNYGYTF. The DNA of the CDR3 is TGCGGTGCTAGAGCGGGGCAGACGAACTATGGCTACACCTTC.

This clonotype was detected many times. The genes are TRBV7-2 and TRBJ2-2; maybe TRBD1 (6 bases). The CDR3 spans 14 residues. Germline V CDR1 and CDR2: SGHTA, FQGNSA. V lost 7 bases and J lost 4, with 13 bases in between. CDR3: CASTGTPTTGELFF. CDR3 nucleotides: TGTGCCAGCACCGGGACACCAACCACCGGGGAGCTGTTTTTT.

This chain joins TRBV11-3 and TRBJ2-2; D is undetermined. CDR3 length equals 11 residues. Per the germline V gene, CDR1 is SGHNT and CDR2 is YENEEA. Trimming removed 6 bases at V and 4 bases at J, with 3 bases between. CDR3 sequence: CASRATGELFF. In nucleotides, the CDR3 is TGTGCCAGCAGGGCCACCGGGGAGCTGTTTTTT.

V gene TRBV15 combines with J gene TRBJ2-4; TRBD2 might be the D (6 bases). Between the trimmed V and J ends, which lost 0 bases and 1 base, there was a span of 19 bases. CDR1 LNHNV and CDR2 YYDKDF come from the germline V gene (reference sequence). This CDR3 spans 19 amino acids. This CDR3 reads CATSRDQGGMEGAKNIQYF. The CDR3 DNA sequence: TGTGCCACCAGCAGAGATCAGGGAGGCATGGAGGGGGCCAAAAACATTCAGTACTTC. Variable domain in full (rest from reference TRBV15 and TRBJ2-4): DAMVIQNPRYQVTQFGKPVTLSCSQTLNHNVMYWYQQKSSQAPKLLFHYYDKDFNNEADTPDNFQSRRPNTSFCFLDIRSPGLGDTAMYLCATSRDQGGMEGAKNIQYFGAGTRLSVL.

V is TRBV6-2 or TRBV6-3 and J is TRBJ2-7; weak D call: TRBD1 (7 bases). The CDR3 length is 14 residues. Germline V CDR1 and CDR2: MNHEY, SVGEGT. V was clipped by 7 bases and J by 2 bases, with 15 bases between them. The chain's CDR3 is CASTEQGGTYEQYF. The CDR3 coding sequence is TGTGCCAGCACCGAGCAGGGGGGTACCTACGAGCAGTACTTC.

This clonotype was observed a few times. The chain links TRBV13 to TRBJ2-7; 10 positions agree with TRBD1. The end of the DNA aligns better with TRBJ2-5, so the J call may be wrong. CDR1 and CDR2 (germline): PRHDT, FYEKMQ (reference sequence). The CDR3 is made up of 16 amino acids. The CDR3 nucleotides read TGTGCCAGCAGCGAAGGACCGACAGGGGGCTGGGAGACCCAGTACTTC. As protein: CASSEGPTGGWETQYF.

This clonotype showed up just once. The chain employs TRBV3-1 and TRBJ2-7; maybe TRBD1 (5 bases). The V and J ends lost 6 bases and 0 bases respectively, with 9 bases between them. The CDR3 is made up of 13 amino acids. From germline, CDR1 is LGHDT and CDR2 YNNKEL (reference sequence). CDR3 region: CASSLQVSYEQYF. The CDR3 coding sequence is TGTGCCAGCAGTTTACAGGTCTCCTACGAGCAGTACTTC.

The chain uses TRBV5-1 and TRBJ2-1; a weak D match, TRBD1 (5 bases). Germline CDR1 is SGHRS and CDR2 is YFSETQ. Trimming shortened V by 6 bases and J by 2 bases, and 12 bases separated the two germline ends. The CDR3 is 14 amino acids. CDR3 in DNA: TGCGCCAGCACACCAGGGTTAACCTACAATGAGCAGTTCTTC. This sequence encodes CASTPGLTYNEQFF.

V is TRBV20-1 and J is TRBJ2-1; TRBD2 aligns across 9 bases. This CDR3 spans 12 amino acids. The trim removed 4 bases at V and 7 bases at J, leaving 2 bases unmatched. Germline V gene sequence: CDR1 DFQATT, CDR2 SNEGSKA (reference sequence). CDR3 nucleotide sequence: TGCAGTGCTACTAGCGGGACGAATGAGCAGTTCTTC. Translated: CSATSGTNEQFF.

The chain joins TRBV5-6 to TRBJ2-7; no clear D gene. Germline CDR1 is SGHDT and CDR2 is YYEEEE. Between the trimmed V and J ends, which lost 0 bases and 3 bases, there was a span of 10 bases. The CDR3 extends over 14 amino acids. The CDR3 sequence: CASSLGATNYEQYF. CDR3 nucleotides: TGTGCCAGCAGCTTGGGAGCGACCAACTACGAGCAGTACTTC.

This clonotype showed up many times. This sequence joins TRBV2 and TRBJ2-3; 9 nucleotides align to TRBD2. J gave up 5 bases and V 7 bases, and 16 bases lay outside the gene matches. Germline V gene data show CDR1 as SNHLY and CDR2 as FYNNEI. There are 17 residues in the CDR3. CDR3 in DNA: TGTGCCAGCACATTATTTCTAGCGGGAAGTAGAGGAGATACGCAGTATTTT. Translating gives CASTLFLAGSRGDTQYF.

This sequence joins TRBV9 and TRBJ2-7; TRBD1 matches at 8 bases. The J call is doubtful: the DNA matches TRBJ2-4 better. From germline, CDR1 is SGDLS and CDR2 YYNGEE. The CDR3 sequence is 16 residues long. The CDR3 loop is CASSVGNGQGWSIQYF. CDR3 in DNA: TGTGCCAGCAGCGTAGGTAACGGACAGGGATGGAGCATTCAGTACTTC.

This clonotype came up a few times. The V gene is TRBV7-2, the J gene TRBJ2-1; 7 nucleotides agree with TRBD1. The CDR3 extends over 14 amino acids. With V trimmed by 2 bases and J by 7 bases, 5 bases remained unmatched. CDR1 and CDR2 from the germline V gene are SGHTA and FQGNSA. The CDR3 DNA is TGTGCCAGCAGCTTACCGACAGGGCGAAATGAGCAGTTCTTC. Amino acids: CASSLPTGRNEQFF. Full variable domain (missing parts from reference TRBV7-2 and TRBJ2-1): GAGVSQSPSNKVTEKGKDVELRCDPISGHTALYWYRQSLGQGLEFLIYFQGNSAPDKSGLPSDRFSAERTGGSVSTLTIQRTQQEDSAVYLCASSLPTGRNEQFFGPGTRLTVL.

V and J are TRBV20-1 and TRBJ1-2; D may be TRBD1 (6 bases). Germline CDR1 and CDR2: DFQATT and SNEGSKA (reference sequence). The V gene lost 6 bases and the J gene lost 8 bases, with 19 bases spanning the gap. The CDR3 extends over 13 amino acids. The CDR3 bases are TGCAGTGCCCTGGACACAGGGAAAAAAGGCTACACCTTC. Its translation is CSALDTGKKGYTF.

This clonotype appeared a few times. The J gene is TRBJ1-1, the V gene TRBV24-1, with D tentatively TRBD1 (5 bases). V lost 5 bases to trimming and J lost 5 bases, with 17 bases between them. CDR3 length: 15 residues. Germline-derived CDR1 and CDR2 are KGHDR and SFDVKD. The CDR3 DNA sequence: TGTGCCACCAGTGGCTCTCGGGGGGAGATTACTGAAGCTTTCTTT. It is translated as CATSGSRGEITEAFF.

This sequence joins TRBV28 and TRBJ2-7, with 8 bases lining up with TRBD2. The CDR3 totals 14 residues. Germline CDR1 MDHEN, CDR2 SYDVKM. Trimming took 6 bases from V and 6 from J; bases not matched to a gene: 10. CDR3 residues: CASRRSGTRSEQYF. The DNA for the CDR3 is TGTGCCAGCAGACGATCCGGGACTAGGAGCGAGCAGTACTTC.

This clonotype was detected only a few times. The V gene is TRBV20-1, the J gene TRBJ1-4, with no clear D. The ends were cut back, 6 bases at V and 0 bases at J, with 8 bases in the middle. Germline V gives CDR1 DFQATT, CDR2 SNEGSKA (reference sequence). The CDR3 loop spans 13 amino acids. As DNA, the CDR3 is TGCAGTGCAATTAGGGCAACTAATGAAAAACTGTTTTTT. It is translated as CSAIRATNEKLFF.